This TCR beta chain was identified in a study of shared clonotypes between healthy human individuals. Overall study: The cohort comprised a couple of women and a few men. Their ages spanned 18 to 49 years.

The repertoire was sequenced with immunoSEQ multiplex PCR; TCRdb's copy has only in-frame clones and lacks some. The sample has more than 2,000,000 clones, more than 80% seen once. As for this clone: Its antigen remains unidentified. Other DNA sequences in this sample translate to the same CDR3.

Partitioning of CD4+ cells yielded a CD45RA+ naive subset and a CD45RA-negative memory subset. Findings of the study overall: Sequencing depth was a factor that was expected to affect clonotype sharing among donors. The study found lower generation probabilities in non-shared clonotypes than in those shared by all four donors.

CDR1 MDHEN and CDR2 SYDVKM come from the germline V gene. Trimming cost V 5 bases and J 3 bases; bases outside gene matches: 7. This CDR3 is built from 15 residues. The sample consisted of naive CD4+ T cells sorted from blood. Subset: CD45RA+ positively selected. This TCR was recovered from a young man in good health. The J gene is TRBJ2-7, the V gene TRBV28; 10 nucleotides line up with TRBD1. This CDR3 is CASSGPGQGVYEQYF. The DNA of the CDR3 is TGTGCCAGCAGTGGCCCAGGACAGGGGGTCTACGAGCAGTACTTC.